These 22 T cell receptor beta chains share one sample of origin, sequenced in a study of beta chain features in type 1 diabetes (dated 2018 in TCRdb). Library preparation employed the immunoSEQ multiplex PCR assay. The High Capacity cDNA Reverse Transcription Kit was used to reverse transcribe all of the isolated RNA, meaning that expressed TCRB transcripts were what got sequenced. The source is immuneACCESS, and TCRdb retained only in-frame sequences with V and J called. Part of the clones is not carried over; for the studies checked, unresolved V genes explain less than half of this, and the remainder is unexplained. In all, the sample holds about 660,000 clones, and 11% to 15% of those were seen once. Clones ranked in the top ten supply nearly 0.04% of the sample. The research as a whole found: In all four CD4+ subsets, TCRB CDR3 length was moderately but significantly shorter in type 1 diabetes patients.

Antigen specificity for these receptors is unknown. Sequences were obtained from naive CD4+ T cells from blood. The meaning of the sample's cell subset or site label: true naive CD4+ T cells. The receptors shown here come from a man aged 18 to 29 with type 1 diabetes.

This clone appeared a few times. This chain links TRBV4-2 with TRBJ2-7; D uncertain. The V gene lost 1 base and the J gene lost 6 bases, with 7 bases spanning the gap. The V gene's germline CDR1 is LGHNA and CDR2 YNFKEQ. The CDR3 totals 12 residues. The CDR3 sequence: CASSQGPGEQYF. As DNA, the CDR3 is TGTGCCAGCAGCCAAGGGCCCGGCGAGCAGTACTTC.

This chain's CDR3 is CASSSWDRGGYEQYF. The DNA of the CDR3 is TGTGCCAGCAGTTCGTGGGACAGGGGAGGCTACGAGCAGTACTTC. The gene calls are TRBV27 and TRBJ2-7; TRBD1 aligns across 10 bases. V dropped 4 bases and J dropped 3; count of bases not matched to a gene: 6. Germline V gene sequence: CDR1 MNHEY, CDR2 SMNVEV (reference sequence). This CDR3 spans 15 amino acids.

In regard to this clone: Other DNA sequences in the sample encode the same CDR3. The V gene is TRBV5-1, the J gene TRBJ2-3; unclear D gene. CDR3 length equals 13 residues. V lost 0 bases and J 3 bases, leaving 5 bases between the germline ends. Germline-derived CDR1 and CDR2 are SGHRS and YFSETQ. CDR3 amino acids: CASSLAGTDTQYF. The CDR3 DNA follows: TGCGCCAGCAGCTTGGCCGGAACAGATACGCAGTATTTT.

This clone turned up a few times. This rearrangement joins TRBV4-1 to TRBJ2-4; TRBD1 might be the D (5 bases). The CDR3 is 18 amino acids. Germline V gene sequence: CDR1 MGHRA, CDR2 YSYEKL. Trimming took off 2 bases at V and 0 bases at J, with 17 bases between the two ends. CDR3 bases: TGCGCCAGCAGCCAACCGCGACTTAACAGGATAGCCAAAAACATTCAGTACTTC. As protein: CASSQPRLNRIAKNIQYF.

This chain connects TRBV6-5 to TRBJ2-3, with D possibly TRBD2 on 6 matching bases. The germline V gene encodes CDR1 MNHEY and CDR2 SVGAGI. The germline V and J ends were trimmed by 5 bases and 0 bases, with 9 bases remaining between them. The length of the CDR3 is 14 residues. CDR3: CASSGTVSTDTQYF. Written as DNA, the CDR3 is TGTGCCAGCAGTGGGACTGTTAGCACAGATACGCAGTATTTT.

The chain carries TRBV4-3 and TRBJ2-5, with D maybe TRBD1 (5 bases). Deletions cut 0 bases from V and 7 bases from J, with 12 bases between. CDR3 length equals 14 residues. CDR1 is LGHNA, CDR2 YSLEER, per germline. CDR3 protein: CASSQDAGPATQYF. CDR3 nucleotide sequence: TGCGCCAGCAGCCAAGACGCAGGGCCGGCGACCCAGTACTTC.

The chain has TRBV5-1 and TRBJ2-7; 9 positions match TRBD2. J was trimmed by 1 base and V by 4 bases; bases with no gene match: 0. The V gene's germline CDR1 is SGHRS and CDR2 YFSETQ. The CDR3 contains 13 residues. CDR3 DNA sequence: TGCGCCAGCAGCACTAGCGGGTCCTACGAGCAGTACTTC. Residues: CASSTSGSYEQYF.

J is TRBJ2-7 and V is TRBV7-2; 7 nucleotides line up with TRBD2. V dropped 9 bases and J dropped 3; count of bases not matched to a gene: 8. CDR3 length: 13 amino acids. Germline assignment: CDR1 SGHTA and CDR2 FQGNSA. The DNA for the CDR3 is TGTGCCAGTAGACTAGCAGTCGACTACGAGCAGTACTTC. This encodes CASRLAVDYEQYF.

This chain uses TRBV30 with TRBJ1-2; the D gene is possibly TRBD1 (5 bases). Trimming removed 1 base from V and 6 bases from J, with 12 bases in between. CDR1 is GTSNPN, CDR2 SVGIG, per germline (reference sequence). This CDR3 region has 13 residues. This chain's CDR3 is CAWSGQLANGYTF. CDR3 DNA: TGTGCCTGGAGTGGACAGCTCGCCAATGGCTACACCTTC.

This clone was detected a few times. The sample holds other DNA sequences that translate to the same CDR3. This chain connects TRBV30 to TRBJ2-5; D possibly matches TRBD1 or TRBD2 (6 bases each). CDR3 length: 14 residues. V was shortened by 2 bases and J by 2 bases, with 12 bases between the two germline ends. Per the germline V gene, CDR1 is GTSNPN and CDR2 is SVGIG (reference sequence). The CDR3: CAWSRGGLQETQYF. Written as DNA, the CDR3 is TGTGCCTGGAGTCGAGGGGGGCTACAAGAGACCCAGTACTTC.

This clone has just a few counts. This rearrangement joins TRBV25-1 to TRBJ2-5; 10 bases line up with TRBD1. Germline-derived CDR1 and CDR2 are MGHDK and SYGVNS. V dropped 2 bases and J dropped 5; count of bases not matched to a gene: 5. This CDR3 is 15 amino acids long. CDR3 amino acids: CASSERQGASETQYF. CDR3 DNA sequence: TGTGCCAGCAGTGAACGACAGGGGGCGAGCGAGACCCAGTACTTC.

V is TRBV7-8 and J is TRBJ1-5; a weak D match, TRBD1 (6 bases). V was trimmed by 8 bases and J by 5 bases, leaving 13 bases between them. This CDR3 spans 13 amino acids. The germline gives CDR1 SGHVS, CDR2 FQNEAQ. CDR3 DNA: TGTGCCAGCGGATCCACAGGGTATCAGCCCCAGCATTTT. As protein: CASGSTGYQPQHF.

The chain uses TRBV7-2 and TRBJ2-3; perhaps TRBD1 as D (5 bases). V was trimmed by 5 bases and J by 0 bases, leaving 9 bases between them. CDR1 is SGHTA and CDR2 is FQGNSA in the germline V gene. This CDR3 has 14 residues. The CDR3 DNA is TGTGCCAGCAGCACCCAGGGTAGCACAGATACGCAGTATTTT. Amino acids: CASSTQGSTDTQYF.

On this clone: This sample also contains other DNA sequences that code for the same CDR3. The chain is built from TRBV7-2 and TRBJ1-2; 7 bases fit TRBD1. V gave up 5 bases and J gave up 2 bases; unmatched junction bases: 8. The CDR3 consists of 15 residues. Germline CDR1 and CDR2: SGHTA and FQGNSA. The CDR3 DNA sequence: TGTGCCAGCAGCCTACGACAGGGTGCGAACTATGGCTACACCTTC. This translates into CASSLRQGANYGYTF.

This clone was detected a few times. J is TRBJ1-1 and V is TRBV7-2; no clear D. Germline V gene lookup returns CDR1 SGHTA and CDR2 FQGNSA. Trimming took off 5 bases at V and 0 bases at J, with 10 bases between the two ends. CDR3 length: 14 residues. The CDR3 reads CASSPRRMNTEAFF. CDR3 in DNA: TGTGCCAGCAGCCCCCGAAGGATGAACACTGAAGCTTTCTTT.

The chain joins TRBV7-2 to TRBJ2-5; 7 bases are shared with TRBD2. The CDR3 is made up of 14 amino acids. Trimming removed 7 bases from V and 4 bases from J; junction bases left unmatched: 9. Germline CDR1 SGHTA, CDR2 FQGNSA. The CDR3 loop reads CASKGRGSGETQYF. The CDR3 region has the DNA TGTGCCAGCAAAGGCCGCGGGAGCGGAGAGACCCAGTACTTC.

This clone has a handful of counts. The chain uses TRBV28 and TRBJ1-3; D gene unclear. CDR1 and CDR2 (germline): MDHEN, SYDVKM. Trimming cost V 6 bases and J 2 bases, with 11 bases left between them. This CDR3 comprises 14 residues. In nucleotides, the CDR3 is TGTGCCAGCAGCACGACCGCGACTGGAAACACCATATATTTT. Its translation is CASSTTATGNTIYF.

V usage is TRBV6-5 and J usage is TRBJ1-5, with D unresolved. V lost 0 bases, J lost 7 bases, and 13 bases lay in between. There are 15 residues in the CDR3. Germline V gene sequence: CDR1 MNHEY, CDR2 SVGAGI. CDR3 sequence reads: CASSYSSATEQPQHF. CDR3 in DNA: TGTGCCAGCAGTTACTCGAGTGCGACGGAGCAGCCCCAGCATTTT.

There are a few counts of this clone. The chain couples TRBV5-6 to TRBJ1-5; 7 nucleotides agree with TRBD1. CDR3 size: 17 residues. Per the germline V gene, CDR1 is SGHDT and CDR2 is YYEEEE. V gave up 7 bases and J gave up 4 bases; unmatched junction bases: 17. CDR3 region: CASVSYRQGGGNQPQHF. The CDR3 DNA reads TGTGCCAGCGTCTCGTACCGACAGGGAGGGGGGAATCAGCCCCAGCATTTT.

The chain employs TRBV25-1 and TRBJ1-1; weak D call: TRBD1 (5 bases). This CDR3 is 13 amino acids long. With 7 bases removed from V and 1 base from J, the gap between germline ends came to 10 bases. The V gene's germline CDR1 is MGHDK and CDR2 SYGVNS. The CDR3 region has the DNA TGTGCCAGCACAGGGACGGCGAACACTGAAGCTTTCTTT. Its protein product is CASTGTANTEAFF.

This clone was found a few times. The chain employs TRBV9 and TRBJ1-1; possibly TRBD1 for D (5 bases). From germline, CDR1 is SGDLS and CDR2 YYNGEE. V lost 4 bases and J 1 base, leaving 20 bases between the germline ends. The CDR3 sequence is 17 residues long. The CDR3 protein is CASSRRGANYKNTEAFF. CDR3 nucleotide sequence: TGTGCCAGCAGCCGGCGTGGGGCCAACTATAAGAACACTGAAGCTTTCTTT.

The V and J genes are TRBV29-1 and TRBJ1-1; maybe TRBD1 (5 bases). CDR1 and CDR2 (germline): SQVTM, ANQGSEA. V was trimmed by 4 bases and J by 5 bases, leaving 11 bases between them. The CDR3 has 12 amino acids. CDR3 bases: TGCAGCGTTGTCTTTTGGGGGACTGAAGCTTTCTTT. It codes for CSVVFWGTEAFF.